This T cell receptor (beta chain) was sequenced for a study of OX40 agonist ivuxolimab in advanced cancers. Study-wide background: Patients assigned to dose escalation were diagnosed with hepatocellular carcinoma, melanoma, renal cell or head and neck cancer.

V lost 6 bases, J lost 1 base, and 10 bases lay in between. This CDR3 is built from 13 residues. Germline loops: CDR1 KGHSH, CDR2 LQKENI. Points from the study as a whole: What antigens the expanded peripheral T cells recognized was never established. Expanded clones were, on average, more numerous in CD8+ T cells than in CD4+.

TCRdb keeps only in-frame clones here, not all; method: immunoSEQ multiplex PCR. Here the sample spans about 76,000 clones, over 75% being singletons. On this clone itself: The antigen is not known.

The chain carries TRBV18 and TRBJ2-7; unclear D gene. This TCR derives from an adult with an advanced solid tumor such as melanoma, head and neck, liver or kidney cancer. Sequencing was performed on CD4+ or CD8+ T cells sorted from blood, taken in a trial of the OX40 agonist ivuxolimab. The DNA for the CDR3 is TGTGCCAGCTCCCCGGCACTTTCCTACGAGCAGTACTTC. Translation: CASSPALSYEQYF.